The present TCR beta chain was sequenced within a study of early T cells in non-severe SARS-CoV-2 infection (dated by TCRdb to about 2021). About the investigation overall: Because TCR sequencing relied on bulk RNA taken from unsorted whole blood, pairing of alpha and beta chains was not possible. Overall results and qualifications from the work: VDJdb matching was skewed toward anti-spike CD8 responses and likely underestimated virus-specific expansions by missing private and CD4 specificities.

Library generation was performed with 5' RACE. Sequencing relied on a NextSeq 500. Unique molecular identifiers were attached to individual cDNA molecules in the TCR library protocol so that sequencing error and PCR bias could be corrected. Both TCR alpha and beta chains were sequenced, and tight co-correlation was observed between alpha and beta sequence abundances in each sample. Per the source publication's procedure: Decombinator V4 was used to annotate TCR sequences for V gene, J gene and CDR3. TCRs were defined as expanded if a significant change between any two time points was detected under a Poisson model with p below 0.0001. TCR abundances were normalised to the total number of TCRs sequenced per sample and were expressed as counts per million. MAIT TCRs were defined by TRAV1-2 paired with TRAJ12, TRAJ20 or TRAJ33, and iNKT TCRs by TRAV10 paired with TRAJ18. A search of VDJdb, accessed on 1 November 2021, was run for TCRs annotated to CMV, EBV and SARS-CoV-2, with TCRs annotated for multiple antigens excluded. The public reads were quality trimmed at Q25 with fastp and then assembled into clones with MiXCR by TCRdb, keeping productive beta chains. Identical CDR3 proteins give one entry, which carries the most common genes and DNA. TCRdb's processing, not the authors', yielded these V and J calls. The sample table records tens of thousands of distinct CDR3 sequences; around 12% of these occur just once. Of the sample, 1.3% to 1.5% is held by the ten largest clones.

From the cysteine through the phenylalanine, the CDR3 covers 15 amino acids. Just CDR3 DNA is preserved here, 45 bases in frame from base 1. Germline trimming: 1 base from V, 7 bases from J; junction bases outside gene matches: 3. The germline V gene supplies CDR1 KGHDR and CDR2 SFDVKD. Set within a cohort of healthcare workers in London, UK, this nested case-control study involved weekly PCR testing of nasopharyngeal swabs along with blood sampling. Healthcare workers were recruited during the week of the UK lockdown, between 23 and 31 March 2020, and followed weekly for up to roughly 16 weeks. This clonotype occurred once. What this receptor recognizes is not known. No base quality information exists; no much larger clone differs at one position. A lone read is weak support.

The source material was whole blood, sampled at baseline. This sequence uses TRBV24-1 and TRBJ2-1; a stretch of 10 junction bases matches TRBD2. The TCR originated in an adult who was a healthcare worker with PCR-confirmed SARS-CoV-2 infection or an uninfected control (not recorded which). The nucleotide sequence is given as TGTGCCACCAGTGATTTTCGGACTAGCGGAAATGAGCAGTTCTTC. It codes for CATSDFRTSGNEQFF.